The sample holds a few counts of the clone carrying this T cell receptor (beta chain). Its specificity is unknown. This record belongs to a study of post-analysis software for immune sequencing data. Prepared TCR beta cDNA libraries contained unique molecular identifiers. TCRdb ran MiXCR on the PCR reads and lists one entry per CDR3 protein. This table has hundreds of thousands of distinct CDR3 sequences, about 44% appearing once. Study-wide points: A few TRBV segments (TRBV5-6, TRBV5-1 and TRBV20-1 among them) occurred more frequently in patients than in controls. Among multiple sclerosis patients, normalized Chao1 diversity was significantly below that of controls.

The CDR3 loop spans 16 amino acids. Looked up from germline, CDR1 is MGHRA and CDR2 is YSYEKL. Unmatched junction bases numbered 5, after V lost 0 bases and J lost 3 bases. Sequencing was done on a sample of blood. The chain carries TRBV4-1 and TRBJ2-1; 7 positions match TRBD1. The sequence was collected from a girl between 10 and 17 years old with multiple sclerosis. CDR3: CASSQDVTGNYNEQFF. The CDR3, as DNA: TGCGCCAGCAGCCAAGATGTGACAGGGAACTACAATGAGCAGTTCTTC.